Presented here are 24 T cell receptor beta chains from one specimen sequenced in a study of cytomegalovirus exposure and HLA in healthy donors. The protocol was immunoSEQ multiplex PCR, while the TCRdb copy is restricted to in-frame clones and leaves out a portion. The top ten clones hold over 1.2% of a sample with about 71,000 clones, approximately 94% of them seen once. Material: PBMCs. The receptors derive from a man aged 18 to 35 in good health and CMV-seropositive.

The rearrangement links TRBV7-2 to TRBJ2-5; 15 bases fit TRBD2. The germline V gene encodes CDR1 SGHTA and CDR2 FQGNSA. The CDR3 runs 19 residues. The V segment lost 1 base and the J segment 7 bases; nucleotides outside the gene matches: 13. The CDR3 coding sequence is TGTGCCAGCAGCTTAGTGGGCCGGACTAGCGGGGGGGCTCAGGGGACCCAGTACTTC. It specifies CASSLVGRTSGGAQGTQYF.

This sequence joins TRBV2 and TRBJ1-2, with 9 bases identical to TRBD1. Germline assignment: CDR1 SNHLY and CDR2 FYNNEI. J lost 8 bases, V lost 1 base, and 2 bases had no gene match. This CDR3 has 13 amino acids. In DNA, the CDR3 is TGTGCCAGCAGTGAAGGACAGGGGGAAGGCTACACCTTC. This sequence encodes CASSEGQGEGYTF.

The J gene is TRBJ2-3, the V gene TRBV9, with a possible D match to TRBD1 (6 bases). Germline-derived CDR1 and CDR2 are SGDLS and YYNGEE. The CDR3 runs 14 residues. Trimming removed 6 bases at V and 2 bases at J, with 13 bases between. The CDR3: CASTLRDITDTQYF. The CDR3 DNA follows: TGTGCCAGCACCCTCCGGGACATCACAGATACGCAGTATTTT.

The CDR3 DNA reads as TGCGCCACCGCGGCGGGTAGCGGGAGGTCTAATGAGCAGTTCTTC. Protein product: CATAAGSGRSNEQFF. The chain couples TRBV5-1 to TRBJ2-1; 10 bases are a match to TRBD2. V was clipped by 9 bases and J by 7 bases; unmatched bases: 13. The germline V gene encodes CDR1 SGHRS and CDR2 YFSETQ. CDR3 size: 15 residues.

The chain recombines TRBV2 with TRBJ2-3; a weak D match, TRBD2 (5 bases). CDR3 length: 14 residues. From germline, CDR1 is SNHLY and CDR2 FYNNEI. Trimming took off 3 bases at V and 3 bases at J, with 10 bases between the two ends. CDR3 sequence (DNA): TGTGCCAGCAGTGAGACCCGGGGTACAGATACGCAGTATTTT. It is translated as CASSETRGTDTQYF.

V usage is TRBV5-1 and J usage is TRBJ2-7; the match to TRBD2 covers 8 bases. The CDR3 covers 17 residues. Trimming cost V 5 bases and J 7 bases; bases outside gene matches: 20. The V gene's germline CDR1 is SGHRS and CDR2 YFSETQ. The CDR3 loop reads CASRQPSPGGRITEQYF. The CDR3 nucleotides are TGCGCCAGCAGGCAACCATCACCGGGCGGGAGGATTACAGAGCAGTACTTC.

CDR3: CASSPRTVFWYEQYF. CDR3 nucleotide sequence: TGTGCCAGCAGCCCCCGCACGGTCTTCTGGTACGAGCAGTACTTC. The chain links TRBV7-2 to TRBJ2-7, with D unclear. The germline V gene has CDR1 SGHTA and CDR2 FQGNSA. The CDR3 sequence is 15 residues long. Trimming shortened V by 5 bases and J by 4 bases, and 18 bases separated the two germline ends.

The V and J genes are TRBV18 and TRBJ2-5, with D perhaps TRBD1 (5 bases). The CDR3 consists of 13 residues. The germline CDR1 and CDR2 sequences are KGHSH and LQKENI. V lost 3 bases and J 3 bases, leaving 8 bases between the germline ends. The CDR3 spells CASSPGQKETQYF. The CDR3 DNA reads as TGTGCCAGCTCACCGGGGCAGAAAGAGACCCAGTACTTC.

The V call is TRBV19, the J call TRBJ2-7; D ambiguous. Germline assignment: CDR1 LNHDA and CDR2 SQIVND (reference sequence). Trimming pared 3 bases from V and 3 bases from J, leaving 15 bases between. CDR3 size: 15 residues. The CDR3 here is CASSISINSFYEQYF. The CDR3 DNA reads as TGTGCCAGTAGTATTTCGATAAATAGCTTCTACGAGCAGTACTTC.

The V and J genes are TRBV6-4 and TRBJ2-3; the match to TRBD2 covers 10 bases. The germline V gene has CDR1 MRHNA and CDR2 SNTAGT. The CDR3 is 15 residues long. The trim removed 6 bases at V and 0 bases at J, leaving 3 bases unmatched. The DNA for the CDR3 is TGTGCCAGCAGAAAACTAGCGGGGAGCACAGATACGCAGTATTTT. Amino acid sequence: CASRKLAGSTDTQYF.

This rearrangement joins TRBV5-1 to TRBJ2-1; D not resolved. The CDR3 has 13 residues. The V and J ends lost 3 bases and 7 bases respectively, with 11 bases between them. CDR1 and CDR2 (germline): SGHRS, YFSETQ. Written as DNA, the CDR3 is TGCGCCAGCAGCTGGAGAGGTACAAATGAGCAGTTCTTC. This sequence encodes CASSWRGTNEQFF.

This rearrangement joins TRBV5-1 to TRBJ2-1; TRBD1 matches at 8 bases. The CDR3 covers 14 residues. The germline V gene has CDR1 SGHRS and CDR2 YFSETQ. The V segment lost 3 bases and the J segment 7 bases; nucleotides outside the gene matches: 6. This CDR3 reads CASSSQGAGNEQFF. Written as DNA, the CDR3 is TGCGCCAGCAGCTCGCAGGGGGCTGGGAATGAGCAGTTCTTC.

This clone was seen more than once but under ten times. V and J are TRBV5-1 and TRBJ1-4; D is possibly TRBD1 (5 bases). Deletions cut 4 bases from V and 8 bases from J, with 15 bases between. The CDR3 contains 14 residues. The germline gives CDR1 SGHRS, CDR2 YFSETQ. CDR3 DNA sequence: TGCGCCAGCAGCCTAGGGGATTCAGGGGAAAAACTGTTTTTT. This gives the protein CASSLGDSGEKLFF.

Turning to this clone: Additional DNA sequences in this sample encode the identical CDR3. For the CDR3, the DNA is TGTGCCAGCAGCTTGACAGGGGATGGCTACACCTTC. Translating gives CASSLTGDGYTF. The chain has TRBV27 and TRBJ1-2; 8 positions agree with TRBD1. This CDR3 has 12 residues. J gave up 6 bases and V 6 bases, and 3 bases lay outside the gene matches. The germline CDR1 and CDR2 sequences are MNHEY and SMNVEV (reference sequence).

The J gene is TRBJ1-2, the V gene TRBV9; D remains unclear. The CDR3 is 15 amino acids. From germline, CDR1 is SGDLS and CDR2 YYNGEE. Deletions cut 2 bases from V and 4 bases from J, with 15 bases between. In nucleotides, the CDR3 is TGTGCCAGCAGCGTCATTGAGGAGGGAAGCTATGGCTACACCTTC. Translating it yields CASSVIEEGSYGYTF.

J is TRBJ2-1 and V is TRBV7-3; 10 bases are a match to TRBD2. From germline, CDR1 is SGHTA and CDR2 FQGTGA. Trimming took 5 bases from V and 3 from J; bases not matched to a gene: 4. The CDR3 sequence is 15 residues long. The CDR3 DNA follows: TGTGCCAGCAGCCCAGGACTAGCGGTCTACAATGAGCAGTTCTTC. Its protein product is CASSPGLAVYNEQFF. The variable domain in full, completed from reference TRBV7-3 and TRBJ2-1, reads GAGVSQTPSNKVTEKGKYVELRCDPISGHTALYWYRQSLGQGPEFLIYFQGTGAADDSGLPNDRFFAVRPEGSVSTLKIQRTERGDSAVYLCASSPGLAVYNEQFFGPGTRLTVL.

This chain connects TRBV7-2 to TRBJ2-3; D is possibly TRBD2 (5 bases). Germline CDR1 SGHTA, CDR2 FQGNSA. V shed 6 bases and J shed 2 bases, with 18 bases lying between them. This CDR3 spans 16 amino acids. The CDR3 DNA sequence: TGTGCCAGCAGAAGGCTCTCCGGACTCTACACAGATACGCAGTATTTT. This translates into CASRRLSGLYTDTQYF.

V and J are TRBV18 and TRBJ1-5; D is possibly TRBD1 (6 bases). V was cut by 2 bases and J by 3 bases, with 8 bases left in between. Germline CDR1 KGHSH, CDR2 LQKENI. There are 14 residues in the CDR3. The CDR3 sequence is CASSPGQHNQPQHF. CDR3 coding DNA: TGTGCCAGCTCACCAGGACAGCACAATCAGCCCCAGCATTTT.

The chain combines TRBV7-9 with TRBJ1-2; possible D gene TRBD1, 5 bases. CDR3 size: 17 residues. Germline loops: CDR1 SEHNR, CDR2 FQNEAQ (reference sequence). Trimming removed 1 base at V and 0 bases at J, with 15 bases between. CDR3 nucleotides: TGTGCCAGCAGCTTAGAGGGGCAGGCCCCAACTAACTATGGCTACACCTTC. This translates into CASSLEGQAPTNYGYTF.

The count of this clone is one. The chain recombines TRBV7-9 with TRBJ2-1, with D perhaps TRBD2 (6 bases). Looked up from germline, CDR1 is SEHNR and CDR2 is FQNEAQ (reference sequence). Trimming took 5 bases from V and 8 from J, leaving 19 bases between them. The CDR3 covers 15 residues. The CDR3 loop reads CASSAAGLNVYEQFF. CDR3 nucleotide sequence: TGTGCCAGCAGCGCAGCAGGACTAAACGTTTATGAGCAGTTCTTC.

This clone was seen just once. The gene calls are TRBV5-4 and TRBJ1-5, with 11 bases aligning to TRBD1. The CDR3 consists of 15 residues. Germline CDR1 reads SGHNT; CDR2 reads YYREEE (reference sequence). J was trimmed by 6 bases and V by 0 bases; bases with no gene match: 2. The CDR3, as DNA: TGTGCCAGCAGCTTGGGGACAGGGGGCGGTCAGCCCCAGCATTTT. Translating gives CASSLGTGGGQPQHF.

J is TRBJ2-7 and V is TRBV19; 8 nucleotides match TRBD1. Trimming at V came to 3 bases and at J to 7 bases, leaving 5 bases not matched to a gene. The germline V gene has CDR1 LNHDA and CDR2 SQIVND (reference sequence). The CDR3 consists of 13 residues. The CDR3 is CASSIQGAGEQYF. The CDR3 nucleotides are TGTGCCAGTAGTATCCAGGGGGCGGGAGAGCAGTACTTC.

This clone was found once. The chain uses TRBV30 and TRBJ1-5; 7 bases are a match to TRBD1. This CDR3 region has 17 residues. After removal of 2 bases from V and 0 bases from J, the junction contained 10 bases not matched to a gene. The germline CDR1 and CDR2 sequences are GTSNPN and SVGIG (reference sequence). In DNA, the CDR3 is TGTGCCTGGAGTTCCCACCCCGGGACAGTTAGCAATCAGCCCCAGCATTTT. Residues: CAWSSHPGTVSNQPQHF.

The chain links TRBV7-6 to TRBJ2-2, with TRBD1 matching 8 bases. The CDR3 runs to 14 residues. Germline V CDR1 and CDR2: SGHVS, FNYEAQ. The V segment lost 5 bases and the J segment 4 bases; nucleotides outside the gene matches: 3. CDR3 sequence: CASSVGTGTGELFF. The CDR3 coding sequence is TGTGCCAGCAGCGTCGGGACAGGCACCGGGGAGCTGTTTTTT.